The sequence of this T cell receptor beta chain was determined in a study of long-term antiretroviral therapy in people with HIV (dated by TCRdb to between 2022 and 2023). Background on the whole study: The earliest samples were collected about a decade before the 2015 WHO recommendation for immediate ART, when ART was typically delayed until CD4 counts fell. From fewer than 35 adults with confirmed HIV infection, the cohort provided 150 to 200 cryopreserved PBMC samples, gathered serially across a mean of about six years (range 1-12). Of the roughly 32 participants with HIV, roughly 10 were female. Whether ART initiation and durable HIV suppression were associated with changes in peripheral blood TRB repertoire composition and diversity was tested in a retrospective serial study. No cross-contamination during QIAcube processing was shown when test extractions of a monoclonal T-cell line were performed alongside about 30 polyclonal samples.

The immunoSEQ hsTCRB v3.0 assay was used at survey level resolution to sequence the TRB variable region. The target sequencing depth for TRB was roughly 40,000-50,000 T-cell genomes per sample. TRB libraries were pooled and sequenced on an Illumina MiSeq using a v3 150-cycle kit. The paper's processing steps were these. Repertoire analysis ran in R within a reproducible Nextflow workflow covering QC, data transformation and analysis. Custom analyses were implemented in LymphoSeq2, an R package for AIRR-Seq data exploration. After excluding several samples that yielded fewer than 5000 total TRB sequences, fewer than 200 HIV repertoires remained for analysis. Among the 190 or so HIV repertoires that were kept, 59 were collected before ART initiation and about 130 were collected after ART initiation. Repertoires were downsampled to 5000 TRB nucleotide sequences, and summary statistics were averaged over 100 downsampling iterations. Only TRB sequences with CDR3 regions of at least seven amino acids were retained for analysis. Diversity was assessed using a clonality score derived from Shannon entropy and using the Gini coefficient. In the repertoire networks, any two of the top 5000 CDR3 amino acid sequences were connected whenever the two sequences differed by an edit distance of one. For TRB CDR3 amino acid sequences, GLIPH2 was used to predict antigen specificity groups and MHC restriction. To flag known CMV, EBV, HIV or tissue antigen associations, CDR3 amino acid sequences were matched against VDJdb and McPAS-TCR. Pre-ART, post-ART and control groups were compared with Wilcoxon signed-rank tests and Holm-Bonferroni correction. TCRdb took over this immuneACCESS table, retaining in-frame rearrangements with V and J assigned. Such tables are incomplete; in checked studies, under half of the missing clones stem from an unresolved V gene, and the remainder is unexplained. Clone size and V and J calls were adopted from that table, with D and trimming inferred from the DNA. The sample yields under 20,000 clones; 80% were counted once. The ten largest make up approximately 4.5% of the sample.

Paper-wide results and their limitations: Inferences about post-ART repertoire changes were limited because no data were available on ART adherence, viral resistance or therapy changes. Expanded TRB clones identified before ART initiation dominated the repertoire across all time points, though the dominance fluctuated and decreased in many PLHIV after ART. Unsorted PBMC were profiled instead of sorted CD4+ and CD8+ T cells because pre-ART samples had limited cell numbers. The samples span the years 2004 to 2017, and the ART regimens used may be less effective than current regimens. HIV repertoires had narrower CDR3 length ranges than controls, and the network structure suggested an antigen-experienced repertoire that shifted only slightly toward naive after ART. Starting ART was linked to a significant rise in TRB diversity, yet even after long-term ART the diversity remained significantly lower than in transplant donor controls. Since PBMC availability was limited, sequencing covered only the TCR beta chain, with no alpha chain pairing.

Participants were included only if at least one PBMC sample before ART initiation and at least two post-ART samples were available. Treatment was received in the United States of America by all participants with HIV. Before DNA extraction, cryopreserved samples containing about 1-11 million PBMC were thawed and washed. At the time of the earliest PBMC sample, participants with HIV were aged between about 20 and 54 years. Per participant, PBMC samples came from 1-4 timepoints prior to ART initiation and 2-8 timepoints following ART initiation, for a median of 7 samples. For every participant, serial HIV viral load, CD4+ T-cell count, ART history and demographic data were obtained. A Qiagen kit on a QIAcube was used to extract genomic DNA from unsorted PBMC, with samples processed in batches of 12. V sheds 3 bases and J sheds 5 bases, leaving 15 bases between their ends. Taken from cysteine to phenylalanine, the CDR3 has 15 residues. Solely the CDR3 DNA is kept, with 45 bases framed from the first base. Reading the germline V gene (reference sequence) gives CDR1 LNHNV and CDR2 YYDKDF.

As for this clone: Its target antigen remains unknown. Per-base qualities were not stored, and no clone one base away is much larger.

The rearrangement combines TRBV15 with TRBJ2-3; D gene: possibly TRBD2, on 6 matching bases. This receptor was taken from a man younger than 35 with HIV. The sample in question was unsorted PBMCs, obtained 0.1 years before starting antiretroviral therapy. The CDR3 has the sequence CATSRDGRGEDTQYF. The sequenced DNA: TGTGCCACCAGCAGGGACGGGAGAGGAGAAGATACGCAGTATTTT.